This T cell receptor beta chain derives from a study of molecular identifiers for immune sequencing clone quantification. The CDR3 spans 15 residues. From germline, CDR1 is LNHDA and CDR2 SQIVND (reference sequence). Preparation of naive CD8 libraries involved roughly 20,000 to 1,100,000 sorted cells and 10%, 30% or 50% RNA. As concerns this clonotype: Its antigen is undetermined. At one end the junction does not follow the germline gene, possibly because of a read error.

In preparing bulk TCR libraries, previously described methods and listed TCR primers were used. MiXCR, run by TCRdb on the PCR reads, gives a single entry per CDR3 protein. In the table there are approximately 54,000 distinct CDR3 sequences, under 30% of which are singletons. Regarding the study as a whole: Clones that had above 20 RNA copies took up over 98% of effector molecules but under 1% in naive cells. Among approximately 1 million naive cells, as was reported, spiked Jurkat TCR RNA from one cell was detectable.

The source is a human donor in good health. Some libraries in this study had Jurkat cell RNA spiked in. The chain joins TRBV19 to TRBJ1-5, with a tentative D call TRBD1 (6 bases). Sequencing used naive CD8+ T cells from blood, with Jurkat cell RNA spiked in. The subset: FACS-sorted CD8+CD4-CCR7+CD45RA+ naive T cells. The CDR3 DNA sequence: TGTGCCGGTAGTATATATGGACAGAGCAATCAGCCCCAGCATTTT. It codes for CAGSIYGQSNQPQHF.